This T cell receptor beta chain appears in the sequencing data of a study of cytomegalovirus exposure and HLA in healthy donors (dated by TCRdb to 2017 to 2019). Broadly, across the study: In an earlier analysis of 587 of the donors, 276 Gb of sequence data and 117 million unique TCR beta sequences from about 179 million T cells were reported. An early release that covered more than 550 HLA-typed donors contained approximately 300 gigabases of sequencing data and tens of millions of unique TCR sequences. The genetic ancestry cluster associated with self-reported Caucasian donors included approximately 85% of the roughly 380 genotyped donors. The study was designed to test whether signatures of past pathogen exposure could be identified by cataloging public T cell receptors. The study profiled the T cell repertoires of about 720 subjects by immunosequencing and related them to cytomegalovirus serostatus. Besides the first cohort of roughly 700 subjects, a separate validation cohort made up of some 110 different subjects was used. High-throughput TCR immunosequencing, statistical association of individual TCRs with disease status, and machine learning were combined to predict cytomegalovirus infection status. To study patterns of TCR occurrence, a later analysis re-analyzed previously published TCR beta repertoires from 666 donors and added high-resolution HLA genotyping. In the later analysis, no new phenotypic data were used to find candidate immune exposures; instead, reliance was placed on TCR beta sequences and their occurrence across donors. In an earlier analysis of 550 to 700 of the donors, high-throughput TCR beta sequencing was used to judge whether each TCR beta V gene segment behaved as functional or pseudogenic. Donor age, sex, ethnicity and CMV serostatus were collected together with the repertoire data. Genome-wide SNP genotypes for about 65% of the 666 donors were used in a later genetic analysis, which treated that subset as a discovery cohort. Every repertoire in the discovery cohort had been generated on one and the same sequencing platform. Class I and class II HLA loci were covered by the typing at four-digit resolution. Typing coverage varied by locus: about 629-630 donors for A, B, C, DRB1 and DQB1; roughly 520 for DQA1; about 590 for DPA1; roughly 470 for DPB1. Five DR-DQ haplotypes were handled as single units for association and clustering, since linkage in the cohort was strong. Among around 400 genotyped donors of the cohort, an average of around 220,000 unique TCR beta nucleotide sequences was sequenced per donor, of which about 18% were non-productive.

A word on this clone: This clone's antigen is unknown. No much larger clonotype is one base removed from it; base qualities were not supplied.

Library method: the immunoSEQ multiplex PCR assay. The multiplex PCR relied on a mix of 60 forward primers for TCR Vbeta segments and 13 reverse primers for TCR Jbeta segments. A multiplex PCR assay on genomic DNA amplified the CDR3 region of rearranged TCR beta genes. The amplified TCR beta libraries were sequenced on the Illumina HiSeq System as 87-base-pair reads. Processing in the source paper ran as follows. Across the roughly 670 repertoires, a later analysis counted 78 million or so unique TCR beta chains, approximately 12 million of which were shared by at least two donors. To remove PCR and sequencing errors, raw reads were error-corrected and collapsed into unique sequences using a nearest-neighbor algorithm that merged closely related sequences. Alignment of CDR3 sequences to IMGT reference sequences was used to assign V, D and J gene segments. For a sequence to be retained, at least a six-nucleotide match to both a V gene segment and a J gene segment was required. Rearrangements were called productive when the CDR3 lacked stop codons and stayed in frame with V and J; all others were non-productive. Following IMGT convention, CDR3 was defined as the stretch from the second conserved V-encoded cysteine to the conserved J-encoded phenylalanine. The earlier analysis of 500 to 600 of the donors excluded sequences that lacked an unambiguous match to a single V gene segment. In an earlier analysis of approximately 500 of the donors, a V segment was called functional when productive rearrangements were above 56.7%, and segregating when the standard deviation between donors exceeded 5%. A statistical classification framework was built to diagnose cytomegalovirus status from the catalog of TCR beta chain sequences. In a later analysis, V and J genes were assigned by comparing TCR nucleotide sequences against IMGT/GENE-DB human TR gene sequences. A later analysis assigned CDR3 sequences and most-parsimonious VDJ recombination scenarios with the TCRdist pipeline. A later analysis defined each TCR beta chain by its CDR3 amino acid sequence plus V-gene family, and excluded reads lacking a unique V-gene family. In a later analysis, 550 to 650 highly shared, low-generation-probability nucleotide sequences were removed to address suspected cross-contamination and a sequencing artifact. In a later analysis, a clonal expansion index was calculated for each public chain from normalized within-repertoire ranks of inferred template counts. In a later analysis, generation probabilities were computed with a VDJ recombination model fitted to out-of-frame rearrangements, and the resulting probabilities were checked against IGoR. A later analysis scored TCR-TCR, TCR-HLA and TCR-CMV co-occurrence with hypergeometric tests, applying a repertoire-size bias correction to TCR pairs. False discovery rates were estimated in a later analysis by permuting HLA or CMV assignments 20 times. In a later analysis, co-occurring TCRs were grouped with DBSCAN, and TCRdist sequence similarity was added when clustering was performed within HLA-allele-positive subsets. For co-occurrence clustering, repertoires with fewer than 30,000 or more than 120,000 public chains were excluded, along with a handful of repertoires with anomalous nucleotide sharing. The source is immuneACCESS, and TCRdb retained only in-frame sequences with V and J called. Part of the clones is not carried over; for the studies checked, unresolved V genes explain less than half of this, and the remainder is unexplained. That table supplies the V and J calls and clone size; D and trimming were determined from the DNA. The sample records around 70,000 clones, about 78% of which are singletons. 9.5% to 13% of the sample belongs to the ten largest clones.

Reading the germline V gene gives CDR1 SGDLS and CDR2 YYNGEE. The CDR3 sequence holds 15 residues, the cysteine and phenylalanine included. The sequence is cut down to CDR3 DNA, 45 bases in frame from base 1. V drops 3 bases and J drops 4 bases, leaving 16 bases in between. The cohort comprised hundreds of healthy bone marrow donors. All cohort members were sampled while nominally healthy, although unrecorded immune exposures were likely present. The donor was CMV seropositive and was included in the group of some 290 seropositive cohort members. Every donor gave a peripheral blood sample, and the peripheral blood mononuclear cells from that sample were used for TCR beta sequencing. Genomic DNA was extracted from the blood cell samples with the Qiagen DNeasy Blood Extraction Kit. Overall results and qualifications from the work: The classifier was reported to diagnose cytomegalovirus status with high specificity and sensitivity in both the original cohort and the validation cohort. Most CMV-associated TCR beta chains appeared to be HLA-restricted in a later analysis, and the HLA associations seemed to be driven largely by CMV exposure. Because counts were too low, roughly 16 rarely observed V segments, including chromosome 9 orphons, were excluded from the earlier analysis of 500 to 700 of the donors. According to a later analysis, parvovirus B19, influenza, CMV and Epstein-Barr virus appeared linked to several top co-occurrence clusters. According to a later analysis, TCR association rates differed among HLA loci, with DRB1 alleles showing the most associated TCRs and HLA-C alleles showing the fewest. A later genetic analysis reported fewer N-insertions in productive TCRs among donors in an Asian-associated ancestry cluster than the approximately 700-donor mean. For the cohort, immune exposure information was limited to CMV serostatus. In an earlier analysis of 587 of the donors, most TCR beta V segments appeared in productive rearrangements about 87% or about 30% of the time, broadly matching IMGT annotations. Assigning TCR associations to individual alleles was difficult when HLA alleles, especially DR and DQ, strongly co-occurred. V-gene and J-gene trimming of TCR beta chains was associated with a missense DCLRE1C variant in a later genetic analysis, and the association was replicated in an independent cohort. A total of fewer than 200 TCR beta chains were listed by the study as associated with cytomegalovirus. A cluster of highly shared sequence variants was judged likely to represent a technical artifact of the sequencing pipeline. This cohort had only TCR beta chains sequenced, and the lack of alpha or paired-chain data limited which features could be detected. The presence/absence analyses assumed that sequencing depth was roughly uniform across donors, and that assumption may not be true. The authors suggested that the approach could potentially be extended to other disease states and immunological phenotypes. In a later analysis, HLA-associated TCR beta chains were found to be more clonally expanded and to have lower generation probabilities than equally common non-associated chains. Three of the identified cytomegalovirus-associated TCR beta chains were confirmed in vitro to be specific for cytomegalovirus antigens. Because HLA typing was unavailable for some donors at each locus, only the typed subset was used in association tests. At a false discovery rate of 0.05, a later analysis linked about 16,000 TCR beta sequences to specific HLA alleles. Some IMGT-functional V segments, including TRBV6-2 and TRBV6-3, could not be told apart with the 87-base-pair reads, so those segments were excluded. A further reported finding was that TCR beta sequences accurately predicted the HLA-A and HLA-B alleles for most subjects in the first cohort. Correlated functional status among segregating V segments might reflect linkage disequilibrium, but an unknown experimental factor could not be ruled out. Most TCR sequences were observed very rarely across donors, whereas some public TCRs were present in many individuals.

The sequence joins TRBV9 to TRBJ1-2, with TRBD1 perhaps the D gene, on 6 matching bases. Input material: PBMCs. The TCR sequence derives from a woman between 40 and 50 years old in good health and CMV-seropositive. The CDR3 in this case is CASSAPSGAGYGYTF. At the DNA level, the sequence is TGTGCCAGCAGCGCCCCTTCAGGGGCAGGCTATGGCTACACCTTC.